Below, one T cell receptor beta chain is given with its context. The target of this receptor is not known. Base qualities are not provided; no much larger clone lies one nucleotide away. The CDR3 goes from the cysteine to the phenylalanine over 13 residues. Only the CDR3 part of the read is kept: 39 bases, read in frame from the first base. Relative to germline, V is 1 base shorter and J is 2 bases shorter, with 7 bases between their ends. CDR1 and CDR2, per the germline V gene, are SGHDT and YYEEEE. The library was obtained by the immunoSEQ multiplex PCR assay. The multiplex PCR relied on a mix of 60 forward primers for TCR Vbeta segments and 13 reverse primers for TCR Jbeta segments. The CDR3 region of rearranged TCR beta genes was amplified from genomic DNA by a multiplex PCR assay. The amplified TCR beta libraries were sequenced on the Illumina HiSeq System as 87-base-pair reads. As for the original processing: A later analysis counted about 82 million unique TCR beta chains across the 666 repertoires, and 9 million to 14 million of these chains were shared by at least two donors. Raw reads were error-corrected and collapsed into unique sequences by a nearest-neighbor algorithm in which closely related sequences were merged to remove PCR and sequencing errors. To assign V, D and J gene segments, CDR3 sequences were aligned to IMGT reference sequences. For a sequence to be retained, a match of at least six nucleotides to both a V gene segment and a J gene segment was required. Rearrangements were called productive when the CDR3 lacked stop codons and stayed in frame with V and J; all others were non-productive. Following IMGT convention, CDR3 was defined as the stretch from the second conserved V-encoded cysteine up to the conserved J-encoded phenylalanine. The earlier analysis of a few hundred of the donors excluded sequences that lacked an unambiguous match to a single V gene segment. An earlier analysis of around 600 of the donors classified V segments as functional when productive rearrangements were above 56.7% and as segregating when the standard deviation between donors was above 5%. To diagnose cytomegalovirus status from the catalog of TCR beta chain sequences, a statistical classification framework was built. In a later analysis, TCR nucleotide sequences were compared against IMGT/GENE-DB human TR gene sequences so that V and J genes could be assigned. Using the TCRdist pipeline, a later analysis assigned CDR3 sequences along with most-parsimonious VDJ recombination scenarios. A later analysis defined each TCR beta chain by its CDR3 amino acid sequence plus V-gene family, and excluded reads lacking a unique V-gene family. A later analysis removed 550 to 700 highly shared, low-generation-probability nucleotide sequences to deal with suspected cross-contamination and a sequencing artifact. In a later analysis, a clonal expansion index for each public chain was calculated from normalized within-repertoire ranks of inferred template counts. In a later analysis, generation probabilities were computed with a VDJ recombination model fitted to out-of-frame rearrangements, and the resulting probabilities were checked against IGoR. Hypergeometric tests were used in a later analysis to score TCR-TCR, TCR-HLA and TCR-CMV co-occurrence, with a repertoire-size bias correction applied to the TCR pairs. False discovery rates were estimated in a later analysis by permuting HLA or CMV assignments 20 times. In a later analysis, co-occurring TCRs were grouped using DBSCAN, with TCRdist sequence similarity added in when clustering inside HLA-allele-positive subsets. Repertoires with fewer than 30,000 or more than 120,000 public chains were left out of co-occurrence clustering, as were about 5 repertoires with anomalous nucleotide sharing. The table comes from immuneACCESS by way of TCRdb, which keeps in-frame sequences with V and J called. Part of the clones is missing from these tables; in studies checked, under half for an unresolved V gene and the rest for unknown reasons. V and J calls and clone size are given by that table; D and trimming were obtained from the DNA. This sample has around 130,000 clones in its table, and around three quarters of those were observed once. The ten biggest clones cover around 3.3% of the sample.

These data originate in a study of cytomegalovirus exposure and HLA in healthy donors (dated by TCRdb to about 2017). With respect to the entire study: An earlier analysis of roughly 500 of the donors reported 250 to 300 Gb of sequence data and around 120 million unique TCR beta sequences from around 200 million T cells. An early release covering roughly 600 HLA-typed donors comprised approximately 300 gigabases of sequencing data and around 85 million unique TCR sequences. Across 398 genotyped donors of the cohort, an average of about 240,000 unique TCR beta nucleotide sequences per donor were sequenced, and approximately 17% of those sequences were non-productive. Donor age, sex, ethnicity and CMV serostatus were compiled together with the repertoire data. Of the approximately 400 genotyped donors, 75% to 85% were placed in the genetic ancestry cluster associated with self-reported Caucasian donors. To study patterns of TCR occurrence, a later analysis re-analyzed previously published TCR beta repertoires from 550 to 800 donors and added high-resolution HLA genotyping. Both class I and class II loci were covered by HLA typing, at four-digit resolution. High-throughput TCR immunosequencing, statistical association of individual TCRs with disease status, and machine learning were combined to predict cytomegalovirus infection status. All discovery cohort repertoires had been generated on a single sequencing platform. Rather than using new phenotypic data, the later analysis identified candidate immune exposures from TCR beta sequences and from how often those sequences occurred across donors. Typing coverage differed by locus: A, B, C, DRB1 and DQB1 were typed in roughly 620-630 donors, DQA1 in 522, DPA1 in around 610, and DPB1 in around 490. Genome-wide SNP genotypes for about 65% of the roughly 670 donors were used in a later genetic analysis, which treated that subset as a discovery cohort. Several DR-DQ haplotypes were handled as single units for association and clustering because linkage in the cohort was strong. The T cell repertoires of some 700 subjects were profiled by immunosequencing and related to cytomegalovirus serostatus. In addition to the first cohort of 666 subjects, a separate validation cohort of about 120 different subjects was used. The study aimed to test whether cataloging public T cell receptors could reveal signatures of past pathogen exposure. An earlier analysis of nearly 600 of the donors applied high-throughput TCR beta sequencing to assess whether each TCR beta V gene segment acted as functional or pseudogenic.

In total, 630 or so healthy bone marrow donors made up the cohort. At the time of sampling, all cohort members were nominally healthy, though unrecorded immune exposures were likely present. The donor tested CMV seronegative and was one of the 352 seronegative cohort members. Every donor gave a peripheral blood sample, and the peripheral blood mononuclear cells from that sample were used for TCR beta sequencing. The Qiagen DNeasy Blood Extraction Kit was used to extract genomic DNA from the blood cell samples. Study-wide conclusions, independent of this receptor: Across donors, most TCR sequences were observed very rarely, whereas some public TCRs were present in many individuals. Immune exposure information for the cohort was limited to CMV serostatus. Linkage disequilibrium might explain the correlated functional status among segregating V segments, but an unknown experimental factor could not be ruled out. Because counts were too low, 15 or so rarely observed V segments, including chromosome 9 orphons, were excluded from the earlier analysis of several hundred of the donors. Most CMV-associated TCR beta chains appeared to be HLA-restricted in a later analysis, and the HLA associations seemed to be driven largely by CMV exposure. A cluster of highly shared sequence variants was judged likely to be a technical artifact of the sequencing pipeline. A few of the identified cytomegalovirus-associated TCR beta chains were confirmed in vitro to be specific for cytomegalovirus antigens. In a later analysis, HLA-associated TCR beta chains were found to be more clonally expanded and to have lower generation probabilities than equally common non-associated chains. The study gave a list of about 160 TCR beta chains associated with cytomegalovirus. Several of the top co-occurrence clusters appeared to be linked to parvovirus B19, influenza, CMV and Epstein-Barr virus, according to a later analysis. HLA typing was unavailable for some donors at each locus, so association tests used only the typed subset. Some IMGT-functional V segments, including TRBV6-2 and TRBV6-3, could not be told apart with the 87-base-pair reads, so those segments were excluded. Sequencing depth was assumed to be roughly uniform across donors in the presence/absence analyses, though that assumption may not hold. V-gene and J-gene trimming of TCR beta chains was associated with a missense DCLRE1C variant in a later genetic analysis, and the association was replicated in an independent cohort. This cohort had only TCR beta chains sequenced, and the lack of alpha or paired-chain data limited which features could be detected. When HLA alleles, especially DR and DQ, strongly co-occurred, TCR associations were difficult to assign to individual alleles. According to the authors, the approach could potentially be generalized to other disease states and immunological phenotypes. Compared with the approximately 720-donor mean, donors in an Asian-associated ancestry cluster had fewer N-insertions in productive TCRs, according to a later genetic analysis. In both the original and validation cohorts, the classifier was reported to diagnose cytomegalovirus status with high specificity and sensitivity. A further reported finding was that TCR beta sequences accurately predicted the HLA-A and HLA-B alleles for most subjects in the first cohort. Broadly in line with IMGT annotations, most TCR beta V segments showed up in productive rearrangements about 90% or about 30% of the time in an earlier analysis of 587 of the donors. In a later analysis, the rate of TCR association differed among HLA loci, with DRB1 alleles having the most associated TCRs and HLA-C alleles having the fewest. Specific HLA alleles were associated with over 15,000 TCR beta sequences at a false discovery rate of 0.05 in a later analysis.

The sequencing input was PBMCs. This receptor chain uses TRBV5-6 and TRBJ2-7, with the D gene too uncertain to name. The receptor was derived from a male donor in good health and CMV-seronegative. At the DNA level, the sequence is TGTGCCAGCAGCTTGACAGATACCTACGAGCAGTACTTC. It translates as CASSLTDTYEQYF.